This TCR beta chain was sequenced in a study of cytomegalovirus exposure and HLA in healthy donors. Study outcomes and limitations: Prior analysis indicated that the majority of TCR beta V segments exhibited productivity approximately 87% or approximately 30% of the time. Researchers reported in a later analysis that common viral pathogens appeared linked to several top clusters.

Note on this clone: Its specificity is unknown.

Trimming removed 4 bases at V and 6 bases at J, with 7 bases between. Germline values: CDR1 MDHEN, CDR2 SYDVKM. CDR3 length: 12 amino acids. PCR used 60 Vbeta primers and 13 Jbeta primers. Assay used: immunoSEQ multiplex PCR; TCRdb lists only in-frame clones, some missing. This table has some 99,000 clones, approximately 81% appearing once. Donors were ostensibly healthy at sampling, although undocumented immune exposures were probable. This chain links TRBV28 with TRBJ2-1; TRBD2 might be the D (5 bases). The sequenced sample was PBMCs. The sequence came from a woman in her 30s in good health and CMV-seronegative. The CDR3 DNA is TGTGCCAGCAGTTCAGGACTCAATGAGCAGTTCTTC. Translating gives CASSSGLNEQFF.